The 21 T cell receptor beta chains given below trace back to one sample, sequenced in a study of TIL therapy for anti-PD-1-resistant metastatic lung cancer (dated by TCRdb to the early 2020s). Using bias-controlled multiplex PCR with the immunoSEQ v3 hsTCRB kit, the TCR beta CDR3 regions were amplified from genomic DNA. Sourced from immuneACCESS, this table was stored by TCRdb with only in-frame sequences that have V and J called. A share of the clones is absent; for the studies checked, an unresolved V gene accounts for under half, and the remainder has no known explanation. This sample is represented by around 45,000 clones; 71% of them were singletons. Roughly 5.6% of the sample rests with the top ten. In the paper's terms, the time point label means: pre-treatment sample, taken before nivolumab and TIL therapy. Baseline tumor samples were excised metastases, mostly pleural nodules or supraclavicular lymph nodes, from the same resection used to grow TIL.

The specimen comprised tumor tissue, sampled at baseline. The origin of the receptors is a person aged 25-85 years with non-small cell lung cancer.

This chain links TRBV5-1 with TRBJ2-7; D is perhaps TRBD2 (6 bases). Per germline, CDR1 SGHRS and CDR2 YFSETQ. V shed 0 bases and J shed 3 bases, with 16 bases lying between them. The CDR3 extends over 16 amino acids. DNA of the CDR3: TGCGCCAGCAGCTTGGGGGGGAATGCGGGGCGCTACGAGCAGTACTTC. Amino acid sequence: CASSLGGNAGRYEQYF.

The chain uses TRBV10-3 and TRBJ1-1; D gene ambiguous. CDR1 is ENHRY, CDR2 SYGVKD, per germline. Deletions cut 5 bases from V and 2 bases from J, with 12 bases between. The CDR3 is 14 amino acids. The CDR3 nucleotides are TGTGCCATCAGTCCGGGCGTGTCAAACACTGAAGCTTTCTTT. It yields the protein CAISPGVSNTEAFF.

The J gene is TRBJ1-5, the V gene TRBV19, with D possibly TRBD1 on 5 matching bases. The CDR3 is 15 amino acids. V was shortened by 1 base and J by 6 bases, with 13 bases between the two germline ends. Germline-derived CDR1 and CDR2 are LNHDA and SQIVND (reference sequence). The CDR3 here is CASSIGAGFFQPQHF. CDR3 coding DNA: TGTGCCAGTAGTATAGGGGCAGGGTTCTTTCAGCCCCAGCATTTT.

The chain combines TRBV5-1 with TRBJ2-2; tentatively, D is TRBD1 (6 bases). Germline values: CDR1 SGHRS, CDR2 YFSETQ. Trimming cost V 4 bases and J 5 bases, with 12 bases left between them. There are 14 residues in the CDR3. CDR3 sequence: CASSIGGWTGELFF. CDR3 nucleotides: TGCGCCAGCAGCATTGGGGGCTGGACCGGGGAGCTGTTTTTT.

This rearrangement joins TRBV28 to TRBJ2-7; no firm D call. Trimming pared 2 bases from V and 5 bases from J, leaving 7 bases between. Germline CDR1 and CDR2: MDHEN and SYDVKM. The CDR3 length is 12 residues. The CDR3 loop is CASSLGVHEQYF. CDR3 bases: TGTGCCAGCAGTTTAGGTGTACACGAGCAGTACTTC.

This clone was recorded a few times. The rearrangement links TRBV11-2 to TRBJ1-4, with D perhaps matching TRBD1 (6 bases). V lost 5 bases and J 7 bases, leaving 17 bases between the germline ends. The CDR3 spans 15 residues. Germline V gives CDR1 SGHAT, CDR2 FQNNGV. As DNA, the CDR3 is TGTGCCAGCAGCGTCCAGGGGCGGGGTGGTGAAAAACTGTTTTTT. This encodes CASSVQGRGGEKLFF.

This chain connects TRBV7-2 to TRBJ2-7; 10 bases are shared with TRBD1. V gave up 5 bases and J gave up 3 bases; unmatched junction bases: 7. The CDR3 length is 15 residues. Germline V lookup: CDR1 SGHTA, CDR2 FQGNSA. The CDR3 loop reads CASSLIWTGGYEQYF. In DNA, the CDR3 is TGTGCCAGCAGCCTCATCTGGACAGGGGGCTACGAGCAGTACTTC.

The chain joins TRBV5-4 to TRBJ2-2, with TRBD2 matching 11 bases. The CDR3 is made up of 16 amino acids. Germline values: CDR1 SGHNT, CDR2 YYREEE (reference sequence). The J segment lost 4 bases and the V segment lost 5 bases, leaving 7 bases of the junction unmatched. The CDR3 sequence: CASSPGTSGITGELFF. The CDR3 DNA reads as TGTGCCAGCAGTCCCGGGACTAGCGGAATCACCGGGGAGCTGTTTTTT. Full variable domain (outside the CDR3, taken from reference TRBV5-4 and TRBJ2-2): ETGVTQSPTHLIKTRGQQVTLRCSSQSGHNTVSWYQQALGQGPQFIFQYYREEENGRGNFPPRFSGLQFPNYSSELNVNALELDDSALYLCASSPGTSGITGELFFGEGSRLTVL.

This clone was observed a handful of times. This chain connects TRBV11-3 to TRBJ2-1, with a tentative D call TRBD2 (5 bases). Germline V CDR1 and CDR2: SGHNT, YENEEA. There are 18 residues in the CDR3. Trimming removed 4 bases at V and 3 bases at J, with 22 bases between. The CDR3 sequence is CASSSRPGRGRFYNEQFF. DNA of the CDR3: TGTGCCAGCAGCTCGAGGCCTGGGAGAGGGAGATTCTACAATGAGCAGTTCTTC.

The chain employs TRBV5-6 and TRBJ2-4, with TRBD1 matching 8 bases. CDR3 length: 15 amino acids. V dropped 4 bases and J dropped 1; count of bases not matched to a gene: 4. CDR1 is SGHDT, CDR2 YYEEEE, per germline. The CDR3 bases are TGTGCCAGCAGCCTACAGGGGGTGGCCAAAAACATTCAGTACTTC. As protein: CASSLQGVAKNIQYF.

This clone was picked up a small number of times. The chain couples TRBV2 to TRBJ1-5; perhaps TRBD1 as D (5 bases). The germline gives CDR1 SNHLY, CDR2 FYNNEI. The CDR3 loop spans 14 amino acids. Trimming took 3 bases from V and 3 from J, leaving 9 bases between them. DNA for the CDR3: TGTGCCAGCAGTGATTCAGGGTACAATCAGCCCCAGCATTTT. Translated, it gives CASSDSGYNQPQHF.

The chain uses TRBV7-9 and TRBJ2-7, with 9 nucleotides matching TRBD1. Germline CDR1 is SEHNR and CDR2 is FQNEAQ (reference sequence). The V and J ends lost 11 bases and 6 bases, in that order; junction bases with no gene match: 11. This CDR3 is built from 13 residues. The CDR3 DNA is TGTGCCGGAAGAACCGGGACAGGGCTCGAGCAGTACTTC. Translated: CAGRTGTGLEQYF.

The CDR3 protein is CASSPLGDYGYTF. The CDR3 DNA sequence: TGTGCCAGCAGCCCCTTGGGGGACTATGGCTACACCTTC. The rearrangement uses TRBV6-1 and TRBJ1-2, with D possibly TRBD1 on 5 matching bases. The length of the CDR3 is 13 residues. The germline V gene encodes CDR1 MNHNS and CDR2 SASEGT. V was clipped by 6 bases and J by 3 bases, with 11 bases between them.

There are a few counts of this clone. The J gene is TRBJ2-7, the V gene TRBV29-1; 9 nucleotides match TRBD1. With V trimmed by 5 bases and J by 6 bases, 8 bases remained unmatched. Germline lookup yields CDR1 SQVTM and CDR2 ANQGSEA. This CDR3 spans 13 amino acids. The CDR3, as DNA: TGCAGCGTTCTGAGGACAGGGGCCATCGAGCAGTACTTC. Its protein product is CSVLRTGAIEQYF.

This chain joins TRBV7-6 and TRBJ2-5, with 8 bases identical to TRBD1. This CDR3 has 16 residues. Germline CDR1 and CDR2: SGHVS and FNYEAQ. With V trimmed by 1 base and J by 5 bases, 9 bases remained unmatched. CDR3 DNA: TGTGCCAGCAGCTTAGGTCAGAGCAGGGGGCCTGAGACCCAGTACTTC. Protein sequence: CASSLGQSRGPETQYF.

The chain is built from TRBV29-1 and TRBJ2-3, with 7 bases that match TRBD2. Germline CDR1 reads SQVTM; CDR2 reads ANQGSEA. V lost 8 bases to trimming and J lost 2 bases; unmatched junction nucleotides: 13. The CDR3 contains 15 residues. In DNA, the CDR3 is TGCAGCACAATGGAGTTCGGGAGGCCCACAGATACGCAGTATTTT. The encoded protein is CSTMEFGRPTDTQYF.

The CDR3 DNA sequence: TGTGCCAGCAGTTACTTCTGGGGGTGGAATGGCTACACCTTC. Translation: CASSYFWGWNGYTF. V usage is TRBV6-6 and J usage is TRBJ1-2; perhaps TRBD1 as D (5 bases). The CDR3 runs to 14 residues. The V end lost 1 base, the J end lost 6 bases, and 12 bases lay between the germline ends. Germline V CDR1 and CDR2: MNHNY, SVGAGI (reference sequence).

This sequence joins TRBV28 and TRBJ2-1, with D uncertain. Per the germline V gene, CDR1 is MDHEN and CDR2 is SYDVKM. Trimming removed 5 bases at V and 9 bases at J, with 14 bases between. The CDR3 runs to 13 residues. CDR3 bases: TGTGCCAGCAGTGTTAACAGTTATCTTGAGCAGTTCTTC. Translating it yields CASSVNSYLEQFF.

J is TRBJ2-2 and V is TRBV5-1; TRBD2 matches at 7 bases. V lost 6 bases and J lost 5; bases outside the gene matches: 10. There are 15 residues in the CDR3. In germline, CDR1 is SGHRS, CDR2 YFSETQ. The CDR3 protein is CASNPAGVNTGELFF. The CDR3 DNA reads as TGCGCCAGCAATCCGGCGGGAGTTAATACCGGGGAGCTGTTTTTT.

The chain is built from TRBV7-2 and TRBJ2-1; 11 bases map to TRBD2. V lost 5 bases and J lost 5; bases outside the gene matches: 5. Germline assignment: CDR1 SGHTA and CDR2 FQGNSA. This CDR3 spans 15 amino acids. The CDR3 DNA reads TGTGCCAGCAGCCTGACTAGCGGGAAACACAATGAGCAGTTCTTC. It yields the protein CASSLTSGKHNEQFF.

The genes are TRBV6-6 and TRBJ1-1, with 9 bases aligning to TRBD1. With V trimmed by 0 bases and J by 1 base, 3 bases remained unmatched. CDR3 length: 16 amino acids. Germline-derived CDR1 and CDR2 are MNHNY and SVGAGI (reference sequence). The CDR3 spells CASSYSPGQGNTEAFF. The CDR3 nucleotides are TGTGCCAGCAGTTACTCCCCGGGACAGGGGAACACTGAAGCTTTCTTT.